This T cell receptor (beta chain) is drawn from a study of blood T cells in healthy people across ages. General study results and limits: TCR beta diversity, measured per million T cells, fell in a roughly linear way with age.

The V gene end was trimmed by 5 bases and the J gene end by 13 bases; junction bases not matched to a gene: 9. CDR3 length: 13 amino acids. CDR1 DFQATT and CDR2 SNEGSKA come from the germline V gene (reference sequence). The table lists this clonotype with a count of one. The target antigen is unknown. A J-beta primer mix and a sample-barcoded 5' primer were used in a second PCR of about 7 to 11 cycles. TCRdb used MiXCR to reprocess the 5' RACE reads, holding one entry per CDR3 protein. The data hold roughly 1.6 million distinct CDR3 sequences, with about 31% observed a single time. This chain connects TRBV20-1 to TRBJ2-5, with 14 nucleotides matching TRBD2. This TCR was recovered from a woman in her 30s in good health. The specimen sequenced was blood. DNA for the CDR3: TGCAGTGCTCGGGGACTAGCGGGAGATGGGACGTACTTC. Protein: CSARGLAGDGTYF.